This T cell receptor beta chain was retrieved from a study of Graves' ophthalmopathy and Graves' hyperthyroidism (dated by TCRdb to the late 2010s). Context from the whole study: A patient counted as having stable hyperthyroidism if there was no progression to ophthalmopathy within 18 months of follow-up. The study used signatures of the TCR beta repertoire to tell Graves' ophthalmopathy apart from Graves' hyperthyroidism and to predict which patients would progress to ophthalmopathy. In total, 120 to 150 blood samples were TCR-sequenced: 40 to 45 ophthalmopathy, under 80 hyperthyroidism and some 17 hyperthyroidism-to-ophthalmopathy patients. A discovery set of 100 patients (around 44 ophthalmopathy, about 55 stable hyperthyroidism) was enrolled to explore V-J signatures distinguishing ophthalmopathy from hyperthyroidism. An independent validation cohort was composed of about 20 hyperthyroidism patients and around 16 patients who later progressed from hyperthyroidism to ophthalmopathy. In over 5 hyperthyroidism patients, the T-cell repertoires found in thyroid tissue were compared with those found in blood. Once sampling was done, hyperthyroidism patients were given methimazole at a starting dose of 30 mg daily, while ophthalmopathy patients were given high-dose intravenous methylprednisolone. Overall results and qualifications from the work: Sample size was not statistically predetermined, and group allocation was not concealed from the investigators. In validation, the model predicted ophthalmopathy progression with nearly 71% sensitivity and roughly 72% specificity; 12 predicted patients were CT-confirmed with GO in a median of 6.5 months. The 13-signature model separated ophthalmopathy from stable hyperthyroidism with 87.88% sensitivity and about 84% specificity in cross-validation, and 80%/75% in the test set. Most of the expanded thyroid clonotypes with a frequency above 0.001 were also detected in blood, and it was suggested that the thyroid immune response may be reflected by blood repertoires.

After removal of 4 bases from V and 7 bases from J, the junction retains 7 bases not matched to a gene. Including cysteine and phenylalanine, the CDR3 has 14 amino acids. Kept here is only the CDR3 DNA, which spans 42 bases and is read in frame from base 1. The germline V gene encodes CDR1 SGHTA and CDR2 FQGNSA. The hyperthyroidism patients were 18 to 65 years old and newly diagnosed, with a disease duration of less than 2 months. Patients with other autoimmune diseases, uncontrolled infections, pregnancy or lactation were excluded. Diagnosis was based on clinical symptoms, serum thyroxine, TRAb, thyroid ultrasound and orbital computed tomography. Trizol reagent was used to extract the total RNA, and its quality was then checked on an Agilent 2100 Bioanalyzer. TCR beta CDR3 regions were amplified from RNA transcripts for repertoire sequencing. The first round of RT-PCR was done with HTBI primers and the Qiagen OneStep RT-PCR kit, and was followed by a second round of multiplex PCR, then size selection and purification. Libraries were sequenced paired-end with 100 bp reads on an Illumina HiSeq2000. The study's processing was this. SOAPnuke was used to process the reads, throwing out any read that had adapters, had uncalled bases, had a mean Phred below 15, or lacked an exact constant-primer or identifier match. High-quality paired reads were merged with COPE v1.2.5. Each unique nucleotide sequence was treated as a clonotype, and MiTCR v1.1 was used to align the clonotypes to the IMGT TRB V, D and J references. Analysis was restricted to V-J combinations with a frequency above 0.0001, which covered approximately 99% of repertoires. For each V-J combination, a TCR clonal expansion and chaos score was defined as the ratio of F50 clonal expansion to chaos observed in the TCRdist matrix. Welch's t-statistics and random forest were used to reduce features to 13 V-J combinations, which were fed into a naive Bayes classifier. The Morisita-Horn index was used to measure how similar the thyroid and blood repertoires were. TCRdb ran its own pipeline on the public reads, namely fastp trimming at Q25 and MiXCR clone calling, and kept in-frame beta chains. Rows with a matching CDR3 protein are joined into one entry that keeps the most common DNA and genes. In this record, the V and J calls reflect TCRdb's handling and not the investigators' own analysis. Here the sample has around 1.1 million distinct CDR3 sequences; around a third occur a single time. The ten most abundant clones make up 11% of the sample.

This clonotype has a count of ten or more. There is no known antigen for this receptor. No base quality information exists; no much larger clone differs at one position. The sequence was obtained from an adult man with Graves' hyperthyroidism. The material sequenced was peripheral blood or thyroid tissue (not recorded which). The V gene is TRBV7-2 and the J gene is TRBJ1-5, with 7 central nucleotides matching TRBD1. The DNA sequence follows: TGTGCCAGCAGCTCTACAGGGGTTTGGCAGCCCCAGCATTTT. The resulting protein is CASSSTGVWQPQHF.